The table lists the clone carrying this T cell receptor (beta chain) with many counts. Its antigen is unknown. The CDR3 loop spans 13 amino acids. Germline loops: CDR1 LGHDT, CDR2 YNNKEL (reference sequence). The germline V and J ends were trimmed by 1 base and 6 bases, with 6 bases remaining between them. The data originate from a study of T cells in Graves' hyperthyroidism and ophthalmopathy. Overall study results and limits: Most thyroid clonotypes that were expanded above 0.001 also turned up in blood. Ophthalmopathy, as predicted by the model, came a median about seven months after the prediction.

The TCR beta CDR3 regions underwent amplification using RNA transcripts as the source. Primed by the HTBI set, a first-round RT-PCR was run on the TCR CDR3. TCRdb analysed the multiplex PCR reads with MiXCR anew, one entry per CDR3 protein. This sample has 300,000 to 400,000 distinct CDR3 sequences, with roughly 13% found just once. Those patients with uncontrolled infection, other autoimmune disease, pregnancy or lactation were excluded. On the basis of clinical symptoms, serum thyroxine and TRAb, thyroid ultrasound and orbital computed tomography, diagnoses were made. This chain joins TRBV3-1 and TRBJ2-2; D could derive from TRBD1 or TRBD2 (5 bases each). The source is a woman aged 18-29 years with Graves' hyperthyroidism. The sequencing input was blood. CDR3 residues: CASSQGGAGELFF. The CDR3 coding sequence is TGTGCCAGCAGCCAAGGAGGGGCCGGGGAGCTGTTTTTT.